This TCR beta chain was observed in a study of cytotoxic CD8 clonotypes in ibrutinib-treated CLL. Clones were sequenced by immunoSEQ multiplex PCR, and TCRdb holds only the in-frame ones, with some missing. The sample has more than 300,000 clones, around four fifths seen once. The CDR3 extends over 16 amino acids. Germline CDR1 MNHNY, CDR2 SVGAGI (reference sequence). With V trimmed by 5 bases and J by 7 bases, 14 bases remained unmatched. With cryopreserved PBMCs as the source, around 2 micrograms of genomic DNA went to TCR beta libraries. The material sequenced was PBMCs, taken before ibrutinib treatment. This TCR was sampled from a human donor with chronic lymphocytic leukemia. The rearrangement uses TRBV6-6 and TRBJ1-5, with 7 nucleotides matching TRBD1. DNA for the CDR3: TGTGCCAGCAGTATCGGGTCGAGAGGGGGCGGGCAGCCCCAGCATTTT. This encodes CASSIGSRGGGQPQHF.